The clone carrying this T cell receptor beta chain was seen many times. The source of the sample is a study of Graves' ophthalmopathy and Graves' hyperthyroidism. TCR beta CDR3 amplification used RNA transcripts. In the first round, RT-PCR was carried out with HTBI primers, and a multiplex PCR formed the second round. TCRdb independently ran MiXCR on the multiplex PCR reads; one entry per CDR3 protein. The table lists 660,000 or so distinct CDR3 sequences, about 40% of them singletons, with under 3.5% in the top ten. The CDR3 sequence is 15 residues long. Trimming pared 6 bases from V and 6 bases from J, leaving 20 bases between. Germline-derived CDR1 and CDR2 are SQVTM and ANQGSEA.

Sequencing input: peripheral blood. This sequence was found in an adult man with Graves' ophthalmopathy. The chain links TRBV29-1 to TRBJ2-2, with D perhaps TRBD1 (5 bases). The DNA of the CDR3 is TGCAGCGTCGGTGGGGCCCCCCAAAGCGCCGGGGAGCTGTTTTTT. Encoded protein: CSVGGAPQSAGELFF.